Each of the 13 T cell receptor beta chains below was sequenced from the same sample in a study of T-cell reconstitution after alpha-beta-depleted transplantation in children. Unique molecular identifiers were incorporated during preparation of the TCRbeta library. Via MiXCR, TCRdb re-called the PCR reads, giving one row per CDR3 protein. The data hold 500,000 or so distinct CDR3 sequences, with approximately 10% observed a single time. Material: PBMCs, mostly from graft donor cells, obtained 180 days after TCRalphabeta/CD19-depleted stem cell transplant. Receptor source: a female patient aged 2-10 years who had a stem cell transplant for aplastic anemia, so the T cells may come from the graft donor.

V usage is TRBV30 and J usage is TRBJ1-5; 7 positions match TRBD1. The V segment lost 4 bases and the J segment 7 bases; nucleotides outside the gene matches: 10. The CDR3 contains 14 residues. The germline CDR1 and CDR2 sequences are GTSNPN and SVGIG (reference sequence). CDR3 amino acids: CAWNLDRAGQPQHF. DNA for the CDR3: TGTGCCTGGAACTTAGACAGGGCTGGGCAGCCCCAGCATTTT.

This clonotype was recorded once. This sequence joins TRBV28 and TRBJ2-1; D is perhaps TRBD2 (5 bases). V lost 3 bases, J lost 8 bases, and 14 bases lay in between. CDR1 MDHEN and CDR2 SYDVKM come from the germline V gene. The CDR3 totals 14 residues. The CDR3 is CASSFLTEVYEQFF. In DNA form, the CDR3 reads TGTGCCAGCAGTTTCCTGACGGAGGTATATGAGCAGTTCTTC.

This clonotype came up a few times. The chain recombines TRBV7-2 with TRBJ2-1; D assignment may be TRBD1 or TRBD2 (5 bases each). V dropped 5 bases and J dropped 1 base, with 12 bases sitting between them. The germline V gene encodes CDR1 SGHTA and CDR2 FQGNSA. The CDR3 sequence is 15 residues long. The CDR3 DNA reads TGTGCCAGCAGCCCCGGGGCCCTTTCCTACAATGAGCAGTTCTTC. Translation gives CASSPGALSYNEQFF. Looking up the rest from reference TRBV7-2 and TRBJ2-1 gives the full variable domain: GAGVSQSPSNKVTEKGKDVELRCDPISGHTALYWYRQSLGQGLEFLIYFQGNSAPDKSGLPSDRFSAERTGGSVSTLTIQRTQQEDSAVYLCASSPGALSYNEQFFGPGTRLTVL.

This clonotype was seen repeatedly, ten times or more. The V gene is TRBV29-1, the J gene TRBJ1-2, with D possibly TRBD1 on 5 matching bases. The CDR3 sequence is 13 residues long. Trimming shortened V by 7 bases and J by 4 bases, and 16 bases separated the two germline ends. Germline V lookup: CDR1 SQVTM, CDR2 ANQGSEA. The CDR3 region is CSAGDVTGYGYTF. The CDR3 region has the DNA TGCAGCGCCGGGGACGTCACGGGCTATGGCTACACCTTC. Complete variable domain (other parts from reference TRBV29-1 and TRBJ1-2): SAVISQKPSRDICQRGTSLTIQCQVDSQVTMMFWYRQQPGQSLTLIATANQGSEATYESGFVIDKFPISRPNLTFSTLTVSNMSPEDSSIYLCSAGDVTGYGYTFGSGTRLTVV.

The chain is built from TRBV2 and TRBJ1-1; 10 bases agree with TRBD1. With V trimmed by 4 bases and J by 3 bases, 5 bases remained unmatched. The CDR3 is 15 residues long. CDR1 and CDR2 (germline): SNHLY, FYNNEI. CDR3 region: CASSGAGTGDTEAFF. CDR3 in DNA: TGTGCCAGCAGTGGGGCCGGGACAGGGGACACTGAAGCTTTCTTT.

The table lists this clonotype with a few counts. The chain links TRBV20-1 to TRBJ1-1; 7 bases fit TRBD1. V shed 3 bases, J shed 2 bases, and the junction held 12 bases outside the gene matches. The length of the CDR3 is 16 residues. Germline CDR1 reads DFQATT; CDR2 reads SNEGSKA (reference sequence). The CDR3 DNA reads as TGCAGTGCTAGGGATACTAAGACAGGGCTCAACACTGAAGCTTTCTTT. Its translation is CSARDTKTGLNTEAFF.

This clonotype was observed a few times. The chain couples TRBV7-9 to TRBJ1-1; maybe TRBD1 (6 bases). The CDR3 covers 15 residues. Germline V gene data show CDR1 as SEHNR and CDR2 as FQNEAQ (reference sequence). V lost 0 bases to trimming and J lost 4 bases, with 12 bases between them. CDR3 in amino acids: CASSLAAGVTTEAFF. The CDR3, as DNA: TGTGCCAGCAGCTTAGCGGCAGGGGTGACCACTGAAGCTTTCTTT.

This CDR3 reads CASSLRTSDHGYTF. The DNA of the CDR3 is TGTGCCAGCAGCCTCAGGACCTCGGATCATGGCTACACCTTC. The gene calls are TRBV7-2 and TRBJ1-2; D remains ambiguous. The CDR3 contains 14 residues. V was shortened by 5 bases and J by 6 bases, with 16 bases between the two germline ends. CDR1 SGHTA and CDR2 FQGNSA come from the germline V gene.

At least ten counts were recorded for this clonotype. The gene calls are TRBV20-1 and TRBJ1-3, with D perhaps TRBD1 (5 bases). There are 13 residues in the CDR3. Trimming shortened V by 3 bases and J by 2 bases, and 8 bases separated the two germline ends. Germline V CDR1 and CDR2: DFQATT, SNEGSKA (reference sequence). DNA for the CDR3: TGCAGTGCTAGCCGGGGGGCTGGAAACACCATATATTTT. Its protein is CSASRGAGNTIYF.

This clonotype was picked up many times. The chain carries TRBV24-1 and TRBJ2-3; TRBD1 is a possible D gene (5 bases). Germline V lookup: CDR1 KGHDR, CDR2 SFDVKD. This CDR3 contains 15 residues. The V end lost 3 bases, the J end lost 4 bases, and 13 bases lay between the germline ends. Here the CDR3 DNA reads TGTGCCACCAGTGATGTCAGGGTCCGCCCAGATACGCAGTATTTT. Translating it yields CATSDVRVRPDTQYF.

V usage is TRBV6-1 and J usage is TRBJ1-5; D uncertain. Germline CDR1 reads MNHNS; CDR2 reads SASEGT. The V end was cut by 0 bases, the J end by 1 base, with 10 bases between. The CDR3 has 16 residues. The CDR3 DNA is TGTGCCAGCAGTGAAGCGCTGGGTCTCAGCAATCAGCCCCAGCATTTT. Its translation is CASSEALGLSNQPQHF.

This CDR3 reads CASSRGESSYNEQFF. Written as DNA, the CDR3 is TGCGCCAGCAGTAGGGGGGAGAGCTCCTACAATGAGCAGTTCTTC. The chain couples TRBV5-1 to TRBJ2-1; D tentatively fits TRBD1 or TRBD2 (6 bases each). V dropped 5 bases and J dropped 0 bases, with 12 bases sitting between them. The CDR3 loop spans 15 amino acids. Germline CDR1 is SGHRS and CDR2 is YFSETQ.

This chain joins TRBV4-2 and TRBJ1-4; D gene ambiguous. The CDR3 length is 13 residues. Germline values: CDR1 LGHNA, CDR2 YNFKEQ. V was trimmed by 10 bases and J by 14 bases, leaving 23 bases between them. The CDR3 protein is CAMSPQDREGLFF. CDR3 nucleotide sequence: TGTGCCATGAGCCCCCAGGACCGGGAAGGGCTGTTTTTT.